The T cell receptor (beta chain) described here comes from a study of shared clonotypes between healthy human individuals. A few counts support this clone. This table comes from immunoSEQ multiplex PCR, and its TCRdb copy is limited to in-frame clones, with some not included. The sample includes about 340,000 clones, 70% to 75% seen only once; the top ten take about 9.4%. Germline CDR1 is MDHEN and CDR2 is SYDVKM. The CDR3 is 12 amino acids. Trimming left V 3 bases short and J 1 base short, with 3 bases between. Sequenced material: memory CD4+ T cells sorted from blood. Subset meaning: CD45RA-negative fraction. V and J are TRBV28 and TRBJ1-1; D is unresolved. The TCR comes from a man younger than 45 in good health. CDR3 in DNA: TGTGCCAGCAGTTTGCAGAACACTGAAGCTTTCTTT. It specifies CASSLQNTEAFF.